This TCR beta chain was identified in a study of blood T cell repertoires in COVID-19. Background on the study: PBMCs, B-cell-depleted T cells, or T cells were the source of the cDNA or gDNA that made up the material.

There are 14 residues in the CDR3. Trimming at V came to 4 bases and at J to 6 bases, leaving 6 bases not matched to a gene. Germline values: CDR1 LNHDA, CDR2 SQIVND (reference sequence). This table comes from immunoSEQ multiplex PCR, and its TCRdb copy is limited to in-frame clones, with some not included. The sample shows tens of thousands of clones, 82% of them seen only once. The chain couples TRBV19 to TRBJ1-5; 7 bases agree with TRBD1. The receptor's source is a woman aged 55-69 years with acute or convalescent COVID-19. What was sequenced was peripheral blood. The DNA for the CDR3 is TGTGCCAGTAGTACCCAGGGGGTAGGTCAGCCCCAGCATTTT. Translating it yields CASSTQGVGQPQHF.